A selection of T cell receptor beta chains follows, all from one sample in a study of CD8 T cells in ankylosing spondylitis. TCRdb reprocessed the 5' RACE reads via MiXCR and lists one record per CDR3 protein. Among approximately 250,000 distinct CDR3 sequences, roughly a quarter were seen once, and the ten largest hold roughly 0.6%. Sequencing was done on a sample of blood, either unsorted or a sorted T cell fraction (not recorded which). Receptors originate from a male donor with ankylosing spondylitis or in good health (not recorded which). Both conserved end residues are part of each CDR3. Fields, in order: J gene, D gene, V gene, CDR3 protein. A D gene is named only where the DNA matches it firmly.

TRBJ2-7 | NA | TRBV20-1 | CSARGAALNYEQYF
TRBJ2-2 | NA | TRBV12-3/TRBV12-4 | CASTGLPNTGELFF
TRBJ2-1 | NA | TRBV11-2 | CASSWGGASNEQFF
TRBJ2-1 | NA | TRBV5-1 | CASSSPGSYNEQFF
TRBJ2-1 | NA | TRBV24-1 | CATVAPGAAGNEQFF
TRBJ1-1 | TRBD1 | TRBV29-1 | CSVTQTGLDTEAFF
TRBJ2-7 | NA | TRBV5-5 | CASSLGAYDEQYF
TRBJ1-1 | NA | TRBV4-1 | CASSLAESLNTEAFF
TRBJ2-7 | TRBD2 | TRBV20-1 | CCARDLSGGASSYEQYF
TRBJ2-3 | NA | TRBV24-1 | CATSDVDRQYF
TRBJ2-1 | NA | TRBV20-1 | CSAPLANSYNEQFF
TRBJ2-5 | NA | TRBV29-1 | CSGAQGWEETQYF
TRBJ2-5 | NA | TRBV5-1 | CASSLFGTSEETQYF
TRBJ1-2 | NA | TRBV12-3/TRBV12-4 | CASGSASLYGYTF
TRBJ2-3 | NA | TRBV5-1 | CASSFASPTDTQYF
TRBJ2-7 | TRBD2 | TRBV29-1 | CSVALAGGRNEQYF
TRBJ2-5 | TRBD2 | TRBV10-3 | CAISEGFDGTSQTQYF
TRBJ1-5 | NA | TRBV12-3/TRBV12-4 | CASSLRGREPQHF
TRBJ1-2 | TRBD1 | TRBV20-1 | CSATGTGGYGYTF
TRBJ2-5 | NA | TRBV10-3 | CAISDLGETQYF
TRBJ1-1 | NA | TRBV9 | CASSVAQGRTEAFF
TRBJ2-2 | TRBD1 | TRBV15 | CATSRGTGNTGELFF
TRBJ2-2 | NA | TRBV10-3 | CAINRSPGELFF
TRBJ1-6 | NA | TRBV20-1 | CSARSGVSSSPLHF
TRBJ2-1 | TRBD2 | TRBV12-3/TRBV12-4 | CASSLAAGGPHNEQFF